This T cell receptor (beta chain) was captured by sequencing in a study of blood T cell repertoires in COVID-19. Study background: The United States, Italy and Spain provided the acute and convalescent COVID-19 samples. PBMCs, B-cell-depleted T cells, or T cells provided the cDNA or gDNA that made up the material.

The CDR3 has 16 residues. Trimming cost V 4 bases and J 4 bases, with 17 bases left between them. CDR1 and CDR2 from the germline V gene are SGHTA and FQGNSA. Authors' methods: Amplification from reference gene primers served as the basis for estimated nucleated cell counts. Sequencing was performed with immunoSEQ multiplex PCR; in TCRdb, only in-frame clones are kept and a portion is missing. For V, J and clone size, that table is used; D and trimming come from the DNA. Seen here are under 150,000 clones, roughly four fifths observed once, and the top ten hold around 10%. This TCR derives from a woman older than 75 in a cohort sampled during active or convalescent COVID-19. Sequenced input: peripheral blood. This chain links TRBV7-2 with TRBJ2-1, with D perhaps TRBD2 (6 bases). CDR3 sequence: CASSSFRRGFYNEQFF. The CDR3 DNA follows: TGTGCCAGCAGCTCCTTCCGCCGGGGGTTTTACAATGAGCAGTTCTTC.